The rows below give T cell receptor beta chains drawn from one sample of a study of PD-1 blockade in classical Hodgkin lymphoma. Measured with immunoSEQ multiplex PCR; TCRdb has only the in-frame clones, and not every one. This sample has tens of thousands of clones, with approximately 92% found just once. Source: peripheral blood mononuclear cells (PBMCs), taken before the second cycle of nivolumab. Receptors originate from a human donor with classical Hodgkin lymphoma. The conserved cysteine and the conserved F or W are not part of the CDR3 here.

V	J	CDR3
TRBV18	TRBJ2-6	ASSPSWVSGANVLT
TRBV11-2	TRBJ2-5	ASSRNKETQY
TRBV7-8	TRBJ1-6	ASSLLTGGFNSPLH
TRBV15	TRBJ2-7	ATSLREGYGYEQY
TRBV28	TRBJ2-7	ASTLTGPSYEQY
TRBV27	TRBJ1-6	ASSPQGMRPLH
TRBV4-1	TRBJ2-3	ASSRQQGRSLNTDTQY
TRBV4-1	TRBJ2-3	ASSQGFTSSTDTQY
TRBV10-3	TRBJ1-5	AISDSNQPQH
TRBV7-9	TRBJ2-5	ASSLATDRGTQY
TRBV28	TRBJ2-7	ASSLYGGAYEQY
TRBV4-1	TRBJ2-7	ASSLLPRLARYEQY
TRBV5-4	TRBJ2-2	ASSLPNGPTGELF
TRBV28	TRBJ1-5	ASSLGGPGNQPQH
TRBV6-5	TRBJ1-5	ASSYGGSNQPQH
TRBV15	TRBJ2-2	ATRPGGGGGELF
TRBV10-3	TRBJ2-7	AISEQGSYEQY
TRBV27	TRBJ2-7	ASTQRGGGSYEQY
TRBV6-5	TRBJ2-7	ASSLSGTGGVLEQY
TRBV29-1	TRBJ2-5	SVEDQGTQY
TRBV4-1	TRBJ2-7	ASSPDRGRYEQY
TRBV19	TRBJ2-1	ASSIDLLWDSYNEQF
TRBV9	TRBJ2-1	ASSPPGLAGYNEQF
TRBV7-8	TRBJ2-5	ASSLAYPRQETQY
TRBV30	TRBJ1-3	AWSTGNTIY
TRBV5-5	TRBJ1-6	ASSLVPFLWEVKNSPLH
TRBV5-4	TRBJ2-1	ATHSENEQF
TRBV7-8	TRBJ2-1	ASSPRRTSASYNEQF
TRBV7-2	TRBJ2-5	ASSSGGETQY
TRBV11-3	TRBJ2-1	ASSGFHNEQF
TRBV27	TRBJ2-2	ASSPFNTGELF
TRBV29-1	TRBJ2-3	SVQASGGSTDTQY
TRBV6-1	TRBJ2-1	ASRMGQGFYNEQF
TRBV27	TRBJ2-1	ASSSDNEQF
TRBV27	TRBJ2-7	ASSRHYEQY
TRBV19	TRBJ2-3	ASSLADTQY
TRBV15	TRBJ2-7	ATSLGPESYEQY
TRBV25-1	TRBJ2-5	ASTPVSGSQETQY
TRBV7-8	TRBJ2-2	ASSLGQGAFAGELF
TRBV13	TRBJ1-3	ASSAEGFSGNTIY
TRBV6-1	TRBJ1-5	ASNWHTLNQPQH
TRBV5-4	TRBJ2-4	ASPEREPKNIQY
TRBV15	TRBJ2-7	ATSREKPSYEQY
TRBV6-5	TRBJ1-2	ASSYPGTLDYT
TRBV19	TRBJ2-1	ASSTAGGRDEQF
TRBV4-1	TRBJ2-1	ASSHEWGYEQF
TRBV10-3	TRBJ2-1	AIRTPLAGGPNEQF
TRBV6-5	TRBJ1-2	ASATGPYFYGYT
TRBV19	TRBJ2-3	ASSSHSGPYTDTQY
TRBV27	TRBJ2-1	ASSFREDTSSYNEQF